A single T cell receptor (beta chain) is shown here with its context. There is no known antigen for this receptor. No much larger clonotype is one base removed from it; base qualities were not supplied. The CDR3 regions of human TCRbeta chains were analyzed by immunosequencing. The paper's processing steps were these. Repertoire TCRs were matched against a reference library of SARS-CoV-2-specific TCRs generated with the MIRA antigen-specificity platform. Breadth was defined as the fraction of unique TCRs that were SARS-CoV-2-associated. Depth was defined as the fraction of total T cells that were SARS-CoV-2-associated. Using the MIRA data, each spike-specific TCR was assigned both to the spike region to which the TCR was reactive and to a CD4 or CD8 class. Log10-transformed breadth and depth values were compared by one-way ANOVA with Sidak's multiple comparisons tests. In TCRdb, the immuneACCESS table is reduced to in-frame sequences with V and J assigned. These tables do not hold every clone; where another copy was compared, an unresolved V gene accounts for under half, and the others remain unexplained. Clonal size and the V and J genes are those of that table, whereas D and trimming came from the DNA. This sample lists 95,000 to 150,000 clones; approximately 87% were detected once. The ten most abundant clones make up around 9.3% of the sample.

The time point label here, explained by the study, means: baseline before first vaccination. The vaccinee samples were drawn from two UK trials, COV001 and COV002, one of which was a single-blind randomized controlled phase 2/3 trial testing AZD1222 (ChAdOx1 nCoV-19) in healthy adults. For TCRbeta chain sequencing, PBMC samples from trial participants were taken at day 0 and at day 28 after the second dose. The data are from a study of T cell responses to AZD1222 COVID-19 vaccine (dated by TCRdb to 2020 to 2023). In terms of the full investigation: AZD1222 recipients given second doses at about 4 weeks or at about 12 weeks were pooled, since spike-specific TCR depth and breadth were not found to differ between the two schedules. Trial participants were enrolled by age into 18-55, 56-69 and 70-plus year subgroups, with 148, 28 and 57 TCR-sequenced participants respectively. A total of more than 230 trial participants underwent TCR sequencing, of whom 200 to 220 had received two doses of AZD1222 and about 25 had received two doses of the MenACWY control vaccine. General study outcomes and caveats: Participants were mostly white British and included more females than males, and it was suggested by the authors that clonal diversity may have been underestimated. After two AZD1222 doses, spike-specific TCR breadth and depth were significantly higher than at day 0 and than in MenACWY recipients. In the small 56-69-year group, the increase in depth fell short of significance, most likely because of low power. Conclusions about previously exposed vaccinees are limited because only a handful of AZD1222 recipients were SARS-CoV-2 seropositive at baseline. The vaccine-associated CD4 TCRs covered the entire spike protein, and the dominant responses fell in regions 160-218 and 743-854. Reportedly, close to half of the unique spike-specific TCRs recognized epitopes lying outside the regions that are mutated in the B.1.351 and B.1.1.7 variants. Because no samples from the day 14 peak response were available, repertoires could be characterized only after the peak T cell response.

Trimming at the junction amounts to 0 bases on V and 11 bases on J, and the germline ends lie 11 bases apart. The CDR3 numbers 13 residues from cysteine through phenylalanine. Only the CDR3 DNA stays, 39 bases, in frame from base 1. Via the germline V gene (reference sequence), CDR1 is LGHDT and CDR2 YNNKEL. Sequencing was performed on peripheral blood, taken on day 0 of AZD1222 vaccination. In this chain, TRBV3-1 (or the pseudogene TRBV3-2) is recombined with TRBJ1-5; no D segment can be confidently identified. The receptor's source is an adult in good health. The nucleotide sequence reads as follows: TGTGCCAGCAGCCAAGATTCTCGTGGGTCCCAGCATTTT. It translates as CASSQDSRGSQHF.